This T cell receptor (beta chain) stems from a study of Ad26.COV2.S vaccination and SARS-CoV-2 variants. General study points: Reportedly, spike-specific CD8+ and CD4+ T cell responses achieved substantial breadth once vaccination had taken place.

Treatment given: roughly 18 received Ad26.COV2.S at low or high dose, single or two shots; roughly five received placebo; per-sample allocation not given. Vaccine and placebo recipients were sampled on day 63 after the first injection. The protocol was immunoSEQ multiplex PCR, while the TCRdb copy is restricted to in-frame clones and leaves out a portion. The data show about 380,000 clones, 83% seen once. Note on this clone: Antigen unknown.

The V and J ends lost 4 bases and 0 bases, in that order; junction bases with no gene match: 1. There are 16 residues in the CDR3. Germline V gene data show CDR1 as SGHRS and CDR2 as YFSETQ. V is TRBV5-1 and J is TRBJ2-2; 12 bases are a match to TRBD2. This TCR was sampled from a person between 18 and 59 years old who received the Ad26.COV2.S COVID-19 vaccine or a placebo. This material consisted of peripheral blood, taken in a trial of Ad26.COV2.S vaccine versus placebo. This CDR3 reads CASSRLAGANTGELFF. CDR3 nucleotide sequence: TGCGCCAGCAGCCGACTAGCGGGAGCGAACACCGGGGAGCTGTTTTTT.